The 25 T cell receptor beta chains reported below all come from one sample, sequenced in a study of T-cell reconstitution after alpha-beta-depleted transplantation in children. As it was prepared, the TCRbeta library received unique molecular identifiers. TCRdb processed the PCR reads anew with MiXCR; each CDR3 protein has one entry. The repertoire holds roughly 110,000 distinct CDR3 sequences, with about 9.3% as singletons. The sequencing here drew on PBMCs, taken before TCRalphabeta/CD19-depleted stem cell transplant. The receptor source for this set is a boy between 2 and 10 years old with acute lymphoblastic leukemia, due to receive a stem cell transplant.

The rearrangement uses TRBV5-1 and TRBJ2-7, with 9 bases that match TRBD1. V gave up 2 bases and J gave up 4 bases; unmatched junction bases: 4. From germline, CDR1 is SGHRS and CDR2 YFSETQ. This CDR3 has 14 residues. The CDR3 region is CASSFRGQGYEQYF. The CDR3 nucleotides are TGCGCCAGCAGCTTCCGAGGACAGGGGTACGAGCAGTACTTC.

This clonotype came up a few times. The chain uses TRBV14 and TRBJ1-2; D might be TRBD1 (5 bases). The V gene lost 4 bases and the J gene lost 2 bases, with 14 bases spanning the gap. The CDR3 runs to 15 residues. Germline V lookup: CDR1 SGHDN, CDR2 FVKESK. CDR3 DNA: TGTGCCAGCAGCCGCAGGGCAGAATGGAACTATGGCTACACCTTC. This codes for CASSRRAEWNYGYTF. The whole variable domain, remainder taken from reference TRBV14 and TRBJ1-2, is EAGVTQFPSHSVIEKGQTVTLRCDPISGHDNLYWYRRVMGKEIKFLLHFVKESKQDESGMPNNRFLAERTGGTYSTLKVQPAELEDSGVYFCASSRRAEWNYGYTFGSGTRLTVV.

This clonotype appeared a single time. Without the conserved terminal phenylalanine or tryptophan, this CDR3 likely stems from a read error. This chain uses TRBV2 with TRBJ1-2; D gene ambiguous. CDR1 and CDR2 from the germline V gene are SNHLY and FYNNEI. V dropped 7 bases and J dropped 3 bases, with 18 bases sitting between them. The CDR3 is 15 residues long. DNA of the CDR3: TGTGCCAGCAATCCGACGTTGGACGTCTACTATGGCTACACCTAC. As protein: CASNPTLDVYYGYTY.

This clonotype was detected many times. The chain links TRBV7-2 to TRBJ2-3; D perhaps matches TRBD1 (6 bases). This CDR3 is built from 13 residues. Germline V lookup: CDR1 SGHTA, CDR2 FQGNSA. V lost 1 base to trimming and J lost 5 bases, with 7 bases between them. DNA for the CDR3: TGTGCCAGCAGCTTAGACAGGGAAGATACGCAGTATTTT. Translated, it gives CASSLDREDTQYF.

This clonotype showed up just a few times. This rearrangement joins TRBV10-3 to TRBJ2-1, with D possibly being TRBD2 (6 bases). Germline loops: CDR1 ENHRY, CDR2 SYGVKD. This CDR3 comprises 10 residues. V lost 10 bases and J lost 7, with 8 bases in between. The chain's CDR3 is CATGTNEQFF. The CDR3 nucleotides are TGTGCCACTGGGACTAATGAGCAGTTCTTC.

V is TRBV5-1 and J is TRBJ2-2, with TRBD2 identical over 10 bases. The CDR3 is 16 amino acids. From germline, CDR1 is SGHRS and CDR2 YFSETQ. The trim removed 2 bases at V and 1 base at J, leaving 2 bases unmatched. Written as DNA, the CDR3 is TGCGCCAGCAGCTTCCTAGCGGGAGTGAACACCGGGGAGCTGTTTTTT. Translating it yields CASSFLAGVNTGELFF.

This clonotype was picked up a small number of times. V and J are TRBV19 and TRBJ2-2; TRBD2 matches at 7 bases. Germline CDR1 reads LNHDA; CDR2 reads SQIVND (reference sequence). Germline trimming cut 9 bases from V and 4 bases from J; bases unmatched to any gene: 8. CDR3 length equals 14 residues. CDR3 loop: CASARTRGTGELFF. CDR3 DNA: TGTGCCAGCGCCCGGACTAGAGGCACCGGGGAGCTGTTTTTT.

This sequence joins TRBV18 and TRBJ2-2; the match to TRBD2 covers 8 bases. This CDR3 has 15 amino acids. Germline V gene sequence: CDR1 KGHSH, CDR2 LQKENI. V lost 5 bases and J lost 2; bases outside the gene matches: 4. The CDR3 spells CASSSSGTNTGELFF. Here the CDR3 DNA reads TGTGCCAGCTCAAGTAGCGGGACTAACACCGGGGAGCTGTTTTTT. Based on the CDR3 plus reference TRBV18 and TRBJ2-2, the full variable domain is NAGVMQNPRHLVRRRGQEARLRCSPMKGHSHVYWYRQLPEEGLKFMVYLQKENIIDESGMPKERFSAEFPKEGPSILRIQQVVRGDSAAYFCASSSSGTNTGELFFGEGSRLTVL.

This clonotype occurred a few times. The chain uses TRBV5-1 and TRBJ2-7, with D perhaps matching TRBD2 (6 bases). This CDR3 has 13 amino acids. Deletions cut 3 bases from V and 7 bases from J, with 14 bases between. Germline V gene lookup returns CDR1 SGHRS and CDR2 YFSETQ. This chain's CDR3 is CASSSGLSWEQYF. DNA of the CDR3: TGCGCCAGCAGCTCGGGACTCTCATGGGAGCAGTACTTC.

This clonotype was found a few times. This rearrangement joins TRBV6-5 to TRBJ2-1; no clear D gene. The germline CDR1 and CDR2 sequences are MNHEY and SVGAGI. With 0 bases removed from V and 7 bases from J, the gap between germline ends came to 16 bases. This CDR3 contains 16 residues. The CDR3 here is CASSYSTQNVGNEQFF. Here the CDR3 DNA reads TGTGCCAGCAGTTACTCGACTCAAAATGTGGGGAATGAGCAGTTCTTC.

This clonotype was found a few times. The chain carries TRBV12-3 or TRBV12-4 and TRBJ1-4; 7 bases agree with TRBD1. CDR3 length: 13 amino acids. Trimming cost V 6 bases and J 10 bases; bases outside gene matches: 8. CDR3 amino acids: CASRTGTAGKLFF. For the CDR3, the DNA is TGTGCCAGCAGGACAGGGACAGCGGGAAAACTGTTTTTT.

The chain couples TRBV6-5 to TRBJ2-7; D is possibly TRBD2 (6 bases). The CDR3 totals 15 residues. In germline, CDR1 is MNHEY, CDR2 SVGAGI. Trimming stripped 0 bases from V and 3 bases from J, with 12 bases between. Here the CDR3 reads CASSYSGGVGYEQYF. As DNA, the CDR3 is TGTGCCAGCAGTTACTCGGGGGGAGTGGGCTACGAGCAGTACTTC.

With respect to this clonotype: This could be a read error, since a much larger clone is one nucleotide away. As the CDR3 is not closed by the conserved phenylalanine or tryptophan, this likely results from a read error. The chain employs TRBV4-1 and TRBJ2-1, with 7 nucleotides matching TRBD2. This CDR3 comprises 17 residues. V trimming: 4 bases; J trimming: 0 bases; junction bases outside the gene matches: 9. Germline CDR1 reads MGHRA; CDR2 reads YSYEKL. The CDR3 here is CASSLSPSSGSYNEQFY. Here the CDR3 DNA reads TGCGCCAGCAGCCTTTCCCCCTCTAGCGGCTCCTACAATGAGCAGTTCTAC.

Only a few counts were recorded for this clonotype. The genes are TRBV20-1 and TRBJ2-4; no clear D. The CDR3 spans 13 residues. Germline CDR1 DFQATT, CDR2 SNEGSKA (reference sequence). Between the trimmed V and J ends, which lost 1 base and 1 base, there was a span of 5 bases. Here the CDR3 reads CSARGLAKNIQYF. CDR3 nucleotides: TGCAGTGCTAGAGGGCTGGCCAAAAACATTCAGTACTTC.

About this clonotype: Possible read error: a much larger clone is one base away. No conserved phenylalanine or tryptophan ends this CDR3, so it is likely a read error. The V call is TRBV3-1, the J call TRBJ2-3; D tentatively reads TRBD1 or TRBD2 (5 bases each). Germline values: CDR1 LGHDT, CDR2 YNNKEL (reference sequence). Trimming stripped 4 bases from V and 2 bases from J, with 16 bases between. The CDR3 consists of 16 residues. CDR3 nucleotide sequence: TGTGCCAGCAGCCGGATCCGGGACGGCCCCACAGATACGCAGTATGTT. Its translation: CASSRIRDGPTDTQYV.

The rearrangement links TRBV12-3 or TRBV12-4 to TRBJ2-1, with 9 bases matching TRBD1. The trim removed 4 bases at V and 9 bases at J, leaving 10 bases unmatched. CDR3 length equals 15 residues. The CDR3 DNA reads TGTGCCAGCAGTTCCTACCCACAGGGGGCGGGTGAGCAGTTCTTC. This encodes CASSSYPQGAGEQFF.

This clonotype was observed many times. The J gene is TRBJ2-7, the V gene TRBV12-3 or TRBV12-4; D possibly matches TRBD1 or TRBD2 (5 bases each). The CDR3 consists of 13 residues. V was shortened by 7 bases and J by 0 bases, with 10 bases between the two germline ends. As DNA, the CDR3 is TGTGCCAGCACCGGGACGGTCTCCTACGAGCAGTACTTC. This encodes CASTGTVSYEQYF.

The chain recombines TRBV20-1 with TRBJ1-4, with TRBD1 identical over 11 bases. CDR3 size: 19 residues. Germline lookup yields CDR1 DFQATT and CDR2 SNEGSKA (reference sequence). Trimming took 5 bases from V and 1 from J; bases not matched to a gene: 15. The CDR3 is CSAEGFGTGGWETNEKLFF. DNA for the CDR3: TGCAGTGCTGAGGGATTCGGGACAGGGGGATGGGAAACTAATGAAAAACTGTTTTTT.

This chain joins TRBV30 and TRBJ2-3, with no clear D. Germline CDR1 GTSNPN, CDR2 SVGIG (reference sequence). The CDR3 spans 13 residues. Trimming pared 0 bases from V and 0 bases from J, leaving 4 bases between. The CDR3 sequence: CAWSVGSTDTQYF. CDR3 sequence (DNA): TGTGCCTGGAGTGTCGGGAGCACAGATACGCAGTATTTT.

This clonotype was seen more than once but under ten times. This chain connects TRBV5-1 to TRBJ1-1, with D perhaps TRBD1 (5 bases). CDR1 is SGHRS and CDR2 is YFSETQ in the germline V gene. V was trimmed by 4 bases and J by 0 bases, leaving 16 bases between them. This CDR3 has 16 residues. CDR3 loop: CASSVGRNRVNTEAFF. CDR3 nucleotide sequence: TGCGCCAGCAGCGTGGGGCGGAATAGAGTGAACACTGAAGCTTTCTTT.

The sample holds many counts of this clonotype. This chain connects TRBV12-3 or TRBV12-4 to TRBJ2-1, with 7 bases fitting TRBD1. There are 18 residues in the CDR3. Trimming cost V 0 bases and J 3 bases; bases outside gene matches: 11. The CDR3 region is CASSLARGRQGFYNEQFF. CDR3 nucleotides: TGTGCCAGCAGTTTAGCGCGAGGGAGACAGGGATTCTACAATGAGCAGTTCTTC.

This clonotype was observed at least ten times. The rearrangement joins TRBV5-1 to TRBJ2-2; D is uncertain. V gave up 4 bases and J gave up 6 bases, with 13 bases separating them. CDR3 size: 14 residues. Germline loops: CDR1 SGHRS, CDR2 YFSETQ. CDR3 amino acids: CASSTRAGAGELFF. The CDR3 DNA reads as TGCGCCAGCAGCACCCGGGCAGGCGCCGGGGAGCTGTTTTTT.

This clonotype was found once. A much larger clone lies a single base off, so this may be a read error. Here the CDR3 omits its conserved ending phenylalanine or tryptophan, so a read error is the likely source. The CDR3 coding sequence is TGTGCCAGCACTCGGGGAAACAAGAGATATGGTGAGCAGTTCTGC. It encodes CASTRGNKRYGEQFC. This chain links TRBV6-1 with TRBJ2-1; possibly TRBD2 for D (5 bases). CDR3 length: 15 amino acids. Trimming stripped 7 bases from V and 9 bases from J, with 22 bases between. Per germline, CDR1 MNHNS and CDR2 SASEGT.

This clonotype has more than one count but fewer than ten. The rearrangement uses TRBV10-3 and TRBJ2-7; D gene unclear. Deletions cut 2 bases from V and 2 bases from J, with 4 bases between. The length of the CDR3 is 12 residues. Germline lookup yields CDR1 ENHRY and CDR2 SYGVKD. The CDR3 DNA sequence: TGTGCCATCAGTGAGCTAGCCTACGAGCAGTACTTC. This encodes CAISELAYEQYF.

The CDR3 spells CASSLEWRVAKNIQYF. The CDR3, as DNA: TGTGCCAGCAGCTTGGAATGGCGGGTCGCCAAAAACATTCAGTACTTC. The chain joins TRBV5-5 to TRBJ2-4, with D perhaps matching TRBD2 (5 bases). The germline CDR1 and CDR2 sequences are SGHKS and YYEKEE (reference sequence). The CDR3 loop spans 16 amino acids. Between the trimmed V and J ends, which lost 0 bases and 1 base, there was a span of 11 bases. Full variable domain (remainder filled in from reference TRBV5-5 and TRBJ2-4): DAGVTQSPTHLIKTRGQQVTLRCSPISGHKSVSWYQQVLGQGPQFIFQYYEKEERGRGNFPDRFSARQFPNYSSELNVNALLLGDSALYLCASSLEWRVAKNIQYFGAGTRLSVL.